Detailed here is one T cell receptor (beta chain). Antigen: not known. It was with a sample-barcoded 5' primer and a J-beta primer mix that a second PCR of about 7 to 12 cycles was run. TCRdb processed the 5' RACE reads anew with MiXCR; each CDR3 protein has one entry. The repertoire holds about 1.8 million distinct CDR3 sequences, with roughly 49% as singletons. This sample stems from a study of blood T cells in healthy people across ages. Study-level points and caveats: The study found more naive CD4+ cells and higher diversity in long-lived than aged donors. Unsorted PBMC material precluded a definitive naive versus antigen-experienced comparison.

Donors each provided around 9 milliliters of peripheral blood. This TCR was sampled from a woman aged 40 to 50 in good health. Sequenced sample: blood.

CDR3 amino acids: CASRQLQGNTEAFF. CDR3 sequence (DNA): TGTGCCAGCCGCCAGCTTCAGGGAAACACTGAAGCTTTCTTT. The chain is built from TRBV9 and TRBJ1-1; tentatively, D is TRBD1 (5 bases). The V gene lost 7 bases and the J gene lost 2 bases, with 15 bases spanning the gap. This CDR3 is built from 14 residues. In germline, CDR1 is SGDLS, CDR2 YYNGEE.